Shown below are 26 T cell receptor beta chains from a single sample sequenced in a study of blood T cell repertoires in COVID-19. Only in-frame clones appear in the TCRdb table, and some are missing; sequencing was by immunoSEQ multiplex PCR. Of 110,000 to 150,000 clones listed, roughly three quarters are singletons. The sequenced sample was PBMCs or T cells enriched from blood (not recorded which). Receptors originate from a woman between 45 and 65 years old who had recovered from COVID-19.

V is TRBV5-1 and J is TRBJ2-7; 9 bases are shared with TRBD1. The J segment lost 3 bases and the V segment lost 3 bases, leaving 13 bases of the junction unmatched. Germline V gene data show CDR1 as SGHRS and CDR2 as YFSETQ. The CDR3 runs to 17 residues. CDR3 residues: CASSSPGTGFRNYEQYV. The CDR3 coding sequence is TGCGCCAGCAGCTCACCCGGGACAGGGTTTCGCAACTACGAGCAGTACGTC.

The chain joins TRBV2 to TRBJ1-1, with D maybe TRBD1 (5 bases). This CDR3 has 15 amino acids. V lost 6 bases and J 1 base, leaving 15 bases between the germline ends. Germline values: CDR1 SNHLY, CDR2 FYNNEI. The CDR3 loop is CASSSILRANTEAFF. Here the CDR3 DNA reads TGTGCCAGCAGCAGCATCCTCAGGGCGAACACTGAAGCTTTCTTT.

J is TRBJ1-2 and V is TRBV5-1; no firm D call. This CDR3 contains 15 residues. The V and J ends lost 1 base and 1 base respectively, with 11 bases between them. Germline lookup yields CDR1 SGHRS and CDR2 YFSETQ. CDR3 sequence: CASSLMFGVNYGYTF. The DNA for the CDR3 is TGCGCCAGCAGCTTGATGTTCGGGGTTAACTATGGCTACACCTTC.

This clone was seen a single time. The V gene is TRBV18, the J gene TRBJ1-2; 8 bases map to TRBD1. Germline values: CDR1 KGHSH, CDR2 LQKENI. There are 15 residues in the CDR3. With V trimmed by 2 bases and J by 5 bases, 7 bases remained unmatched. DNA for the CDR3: TGTGCCAGCTCACCAGGGGCAGGGGGCGGATATGGCTACACCTTC. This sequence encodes CASSPGAGGGYGYTF.

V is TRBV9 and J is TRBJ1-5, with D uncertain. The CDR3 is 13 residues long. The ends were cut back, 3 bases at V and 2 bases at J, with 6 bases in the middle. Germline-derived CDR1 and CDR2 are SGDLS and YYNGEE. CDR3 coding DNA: TGTGCCAGCAGCGAGGAGGGCAATCAGCCCCAGCATTTT. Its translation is CASSEEGNQPQHF. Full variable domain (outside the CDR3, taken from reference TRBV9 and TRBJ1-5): DSGVTQTPKHLITATGQRVTLRCSPRSGDLSVYWYQQSLDQGLQFLIQYYNGEERAKGNILERFSAQQFPDLHSELNLSSLELGDSALYFCASSEEGNQPQHFGDGTRLSIL.

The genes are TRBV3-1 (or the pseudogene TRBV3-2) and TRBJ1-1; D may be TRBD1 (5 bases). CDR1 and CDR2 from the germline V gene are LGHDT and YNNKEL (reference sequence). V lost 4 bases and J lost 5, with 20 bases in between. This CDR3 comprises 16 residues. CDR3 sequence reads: CASSPPLSRATTEAFF. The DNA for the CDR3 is TGTGCCAGCAGCCCCCCTCTGTCCAGGGCCACGACTGAAGCTTTCTTT.

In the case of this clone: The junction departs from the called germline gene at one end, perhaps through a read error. Here the CDR3 reads CASSSRTGDGSSF. DNA of the CDR3: TGTGCCAGCAGCTCTCGGACAGGGGATGGGTCGTCCTTC. V and J are TRBV7-2 and TRBJ1-2; 9 nucleotides match TRBD1. Germline V gene lookup returns CDR1 SGHTA and CDR2 FQGNSA. The CDR3 loop spans 13 amino acids.

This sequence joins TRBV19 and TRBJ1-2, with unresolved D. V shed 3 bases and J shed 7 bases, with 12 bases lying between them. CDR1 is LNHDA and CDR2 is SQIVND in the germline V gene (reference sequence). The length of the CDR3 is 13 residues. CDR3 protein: CASSIQYSGGYTF. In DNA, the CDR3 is TGTGCCAGTAGTATTCAATACTCGGGTGGCTACACCTTC.

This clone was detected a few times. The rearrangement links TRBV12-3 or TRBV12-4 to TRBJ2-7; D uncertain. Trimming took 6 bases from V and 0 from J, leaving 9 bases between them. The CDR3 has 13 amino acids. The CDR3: CASSTSGSYEQYV. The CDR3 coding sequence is TGTGCCAGCAGCACATCAGGCTCCTACGAGCAGTACGTC.

The CDR3 here is CASSYTGQPSYEQYF. The CDR3 DNA reads TGTGCCAGCAGTTATACAGGGCAGCCCTCCTACGAGCAGTACTTC. This chain connects TRBV5-4 to TRBJ2-7; the D gene is possibly TRBD1 (6 bases). Trimming removed 5 bases from V and 0 bases from J, with 15 bases in between. The CDR3 covers 15 residues. The germline V gene encodes CDR1 SGHNT and CDR2 YYREEE (reference sequence).

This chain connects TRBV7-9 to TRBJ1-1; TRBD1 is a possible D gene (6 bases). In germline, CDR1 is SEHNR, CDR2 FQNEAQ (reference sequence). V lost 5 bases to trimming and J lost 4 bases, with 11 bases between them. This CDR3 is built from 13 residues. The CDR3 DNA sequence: TGTGCCAGCAGCGAGGGAGGGGGCACTGAAGCTTTCTTT. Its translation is CASSEGGGTEAFF.

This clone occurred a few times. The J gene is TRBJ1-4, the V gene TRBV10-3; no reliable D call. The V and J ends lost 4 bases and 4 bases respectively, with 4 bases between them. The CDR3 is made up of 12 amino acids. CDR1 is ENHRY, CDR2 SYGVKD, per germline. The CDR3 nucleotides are TGTGCCATCAGTGCCAGTAATGAAAAACTGTTTTTT. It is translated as CAISASNEKLFF.

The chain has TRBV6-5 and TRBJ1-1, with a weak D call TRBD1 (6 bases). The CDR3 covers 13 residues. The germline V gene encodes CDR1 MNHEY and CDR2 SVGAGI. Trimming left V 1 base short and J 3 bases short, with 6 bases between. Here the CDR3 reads CASSYYRDTEAFF. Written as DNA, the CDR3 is TGTGCCAGCAGTTACTACAGGGACACTGAAGCTTTCTTT.

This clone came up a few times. For the CDR3, the DNA is TGTGCCAGCAGCTTAGCAGCCTGGCGGTACACTGAAGCTTTCTTT. It specifies CASSLAAWRYTEAFF. This sequence joins TRBV7-9 and TRBJ1-1, with D uncertain. The V gene's germline CDR1 is SEHNR and CDR2 FQNEAQ (reference sequence). The CDR3 consists of 15 residues. Between the trimmed V and J ends, which lost 0 bases and 3 bases, there was a span of 11 bases.

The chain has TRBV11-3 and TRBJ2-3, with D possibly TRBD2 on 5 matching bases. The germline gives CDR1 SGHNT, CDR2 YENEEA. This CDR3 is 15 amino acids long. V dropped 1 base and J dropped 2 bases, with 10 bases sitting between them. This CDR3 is CASSLAGFTTDTQYF. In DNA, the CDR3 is TGTGCCAGCAGCTTAGCGGGGTTTACCACAGATACGCAGTATTTT.

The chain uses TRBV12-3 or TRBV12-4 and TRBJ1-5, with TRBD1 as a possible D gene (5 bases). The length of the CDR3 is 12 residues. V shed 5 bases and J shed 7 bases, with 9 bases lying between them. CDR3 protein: CASSQGSQPQHF. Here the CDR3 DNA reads TGTGCCAGCAGTCAGGGTTCACAGCCCCAGCATTTT.

In DNA form, the CDR3 reads TGTGCCAGCAGCTTGTACGCAGGAGGGACTGAAGCTTTCTTT. This gives the protein CASSLYAGGTEAFF. The chain carries TRBV13 and TRBJ1-1; D not certain. Germline-derived CDR1 and CDR2 are PRHDT and FYEKMQ (reference sequence). Trimming took off 3 bases at V and 5 bases at J, with 13 bases between the two ends. The CDR3 runs 14 residues.

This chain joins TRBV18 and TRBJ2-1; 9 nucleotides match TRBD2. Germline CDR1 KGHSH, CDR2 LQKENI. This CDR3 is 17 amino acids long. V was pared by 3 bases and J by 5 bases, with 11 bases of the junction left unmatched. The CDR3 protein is CASSPPTRGGRDNEQFF. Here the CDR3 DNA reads TGTGCCAGCTCACCCCCAACGCGGGGGGGCAGGGACAATGAGCAGTTCTTC.

The CDR3 DNA reads as TGTGCCACGTATACCCCAGGGGGACACACCGGGGAGCTGTTTTTT. It is translated as CATYTPGGHTGELFF. The gene calls are TRBV15 and TRBJ2-2, with 7 bases lining up with TRBD1. In germline, CDR1 is LNHNV, CDR2 YYDKDF (reference sequence). The CDR3 totals 15 residues. Trimming took 9 bases from V and 3 from J; bases not matched to a gene: 10.

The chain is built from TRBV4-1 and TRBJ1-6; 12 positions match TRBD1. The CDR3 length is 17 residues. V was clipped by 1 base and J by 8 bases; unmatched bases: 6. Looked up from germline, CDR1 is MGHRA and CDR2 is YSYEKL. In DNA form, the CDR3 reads TGCGCCAGCAGCCAAGGACCGGGACAGGGGGCATATTCACCCCTCCACTTT. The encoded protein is CASSQGPGQGAYSPLHF.

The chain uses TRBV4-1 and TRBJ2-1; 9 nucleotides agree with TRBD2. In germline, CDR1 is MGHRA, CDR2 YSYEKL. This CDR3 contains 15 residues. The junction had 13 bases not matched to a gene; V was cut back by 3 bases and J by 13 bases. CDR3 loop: CASSQDSGGTFEQFF. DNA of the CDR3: TGCGCCAGCAGCCAGGACAGCGGGGGGACTTTTGAACAGTTCTTC.

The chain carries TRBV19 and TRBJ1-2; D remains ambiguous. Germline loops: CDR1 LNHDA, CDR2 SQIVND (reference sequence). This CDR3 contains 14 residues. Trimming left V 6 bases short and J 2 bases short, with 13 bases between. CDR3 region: CASSGRPENYGYTF. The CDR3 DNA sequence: TGTGCCAGTAGCGGTCGTCCGGAGAACTATGGCTACACCTTC.

CDR3 in amino acids: CAGAVGRSTDTQYF. In DNA, the CDR3 is TGTGCCGGCGCGGTGGGGAGAAGCACAGATACGCAGTATTTT. V gene TRBV2 combines with J gene TRBJ2-3; weak D call: TRBD2 (5 bases). Germline V gene data show CDR1 as SNHLY and CDR2 as FYNNEI. CDR3 length equals 14 residues. V lost 11 bases and J lost 0, with 15 bases in between.

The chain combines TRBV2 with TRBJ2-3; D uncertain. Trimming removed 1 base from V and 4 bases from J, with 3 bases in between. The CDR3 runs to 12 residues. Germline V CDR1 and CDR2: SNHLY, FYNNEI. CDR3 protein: CASSEDSDTQYF. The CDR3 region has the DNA TGTGCCAGCAGTGAAGACTCAGATACGCAGTATTTT.

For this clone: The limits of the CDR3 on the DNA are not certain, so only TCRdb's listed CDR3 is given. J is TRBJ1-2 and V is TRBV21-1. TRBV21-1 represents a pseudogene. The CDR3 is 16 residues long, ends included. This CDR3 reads CASSKVFAGGSYGYTF.

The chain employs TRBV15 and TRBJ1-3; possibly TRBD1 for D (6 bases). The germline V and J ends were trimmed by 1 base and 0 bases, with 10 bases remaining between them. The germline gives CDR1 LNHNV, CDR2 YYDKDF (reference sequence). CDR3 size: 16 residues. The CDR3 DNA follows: TGTGCCACCAGCAGAGGACAGGCAAGCTCTGGAAACACCATATATTTT. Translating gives CATSRGQASSGNTIYF.